Listed below are T cell receptor beta chains from one sample, sequenced in a study of cytomegalovirus exposure and HLA in healthy donors. The method was immunoSEQ multiplex PCR; TCRdb's version includes in-frame clones alone and lacks a portion of them. The sample lists about 170,000 clones, roughly 80% seen once, with about 0.76% in the top ten. The sequenced sample was PBMCs. The origin of the receptors is a woman between 18 and 30 years old in good health and CMV-seronegative. CDR3s include the opening cysteine and the closing phenylalanine or tryptophan. A D gene is named only where the DNA matches it firmly. Expanded clones are given a class, and other clones once, few, many or no size at all.

CDR3 DNA	CDR3 protein	J gene	D gene	V gene	clone size
TGTGCCAGCAGCCAAGCCGCATACGAGCAGTTCTTC	CASSQAAYEQFF	TRBJ2-1	NA	TRBV5-6	NA
TGTGCCAGCAGACTACAGGGTAGAAATGAAAAACTGTTTTTT	CASRLQGRNEKLFF	TRBJ1-4	NA	TRBV27	NA
TGTGCTAGTGGTACGGGACTAGCGGACACCGGGGAGCTGTTTTTT	CASGTGLADTGELFF	TRBJ2-2	TRBD2	TRBV12-5	once
TGTGCCAGCAGACCCAACCTCGGTGGCACTGAAGCTTTCTTT	CASRPNLGGTEAFF	TRBJ1-1	NA	TRBV7-9	NA
TGTGCCAGCAGCTTGTTGGGGACAGGGGGAGGCGAGCAGTACTTC	CASSLLGTGGGEQYF	TRBJ2-7	TRBD1	TRBV5-8	NA
TGTGCCAGCAGCTTCCCAGGGGGCTCACTCGAGCAGTACTTC	CASSFPGGSLEQYF	TRBJ2-7	TRBD1	TRBV5-6	NA
TGTGCCAGCAGTTACGACAGGGGGGGTCAGCCCCAGCATTTT	CASSYDRGGQPQHF	TRBJ1-5	TRBD1	TRBV6-5	NA
TGCGCCAGCAGCCAAGCCGGGACAGATTATGAAAAACTGTTTTTT	CASSQAGTDYEKLFF	TRBJ1-4	TRBD1	TRBV4-1	once
TGTGCCAGCAGCCCATTAGATACGCAGTATTTT	CASSPLDTQYF	TRBJ2-3	NA	TRBV7-8	NA
TGTGCCAGCAGCTTAGCTCGGGGAATCTACGAGCAGTACTTC	CASSLARGIYEQYF	TRBJ2-7	NA	TRBV11-2	NA
TGTGCCAGCAGCCTGAGCGGGAGCTCCTACGAGCAGTACTTC	CASSLSGSSYEQYF	TRBJ2-7	TRBD2	TRBV13	once
TGCAGCGTTGCTGGACAGGGGATCTACGAGCAGTACTTC	CSVAGQGIYEQYF	TRBJ2-7	TRBD1	TRBV29-1	NA
TGTGCCACCACCCACTACCCTTACAATGAGCAGTTCTTC	CATTHYPYNEQFF	TRBJ2-1	NA	TRBV15	NA
TGTGCCAGCATCCTCGACAGGGGTCGGTATGGCTACACCTTC	CASILDRGRYGYTF	TRBJ1-2	TRBD1	TRBV2	few
TGTGCCAGCAGTTCGGGGGGGTCAGGGCTGGGCGAAAAACTGTTTTTT	CASSSGGSGLGEKLFF	TRBJ1-4	NA	TRBV27	NA
TGTGCCAGCTCAACCGCGGGACACACTGAAGCTTTCTTT	CASSTAGHTEAFF	TRBJ1-1	NA	TRBV18	NA
TGCGCCAGCAGCTTGGACAGGGCTAGCACAGATACGCAGTATTTT	CASSLDRASTDTQYF	TRBJ2-3	NA	TRBV5-1	NA
TGCGCCAGCAGTTCCGGACATGAGACCGGGGAGCTGTTTTTT	CASSSGHETGELFF	TRBJ2-2	NA	TRBV4-3	NA
TGTGCCAGCAGCTTGACAGGGGCTTTGGCATACAATGAGCAGTTCTTC	CASSLTGALAYNEQFF	TRBJ2-1	TRBD1	TRBV7-3	NA
TGTGCCAGCAGCTTCCGACAGGGCCAAGAGACCCAGTACTTC	CASSFRQGQETQYF	TRBJ2-5	TRBD1	TRBV7-9	NA
TGTGCCAGCAGTAAGGACAGGGGATACAATGAGCAGTTCTTC	CASSKDRGYNEQFF	TRBJ2-1	TRBD1	TRBV28	NA
TGCGCCAGCAGCTTTAGGACGGGGGGCTACGAGCAGTACTTC	CASSFRTGGYEQYF	TRBJ2-7	TRBD2	TRBV5-1	NA
TGTGCCAGCAGCTTAGATGCAGGGGTAAATGGCTACACCTTC	CASSLDAGVNGYTF	TRBJ1-2	NA	TRBV11-2	once
TGTGCCAGCAGGGGGCGAGATCACTATGGCTACACCTTC	CASRGRDHYGYTF	TRBJ1-2	NA	TRBV5-8	NA
TGTGCCAGCAGCTGGCAGTTCTCTGGAAACACCATATATTTT	CASSWQFSGNTIYF	TRBJ1-3	NA	TRBV7-9	NA
TGTGCCAGCAGGCCCAGGGGCGACGCCGGGGAGCTGTTTTTT	CASRPRGDAGELFF	TRBJ2-2	NA	TRBV6-5	NA
TGCGCAGCTAAAGCGGGACAGGGGAAAGAGACCCAGTACTTC	CAAKAGQGKETQYF	TRBJ2-5	TRBD1	TRBV5-1	NA
TGTGCCAGCAGTCGAGGGGGACTACTGTCGATTGAGCAGTTCTTC	CASSRGGLLSIEQFF	TRBJ2-1	NA	TRBV6-1	NA
TGTGCCAGCAGTGCGGGAGTTGGGGACACAGATACGCAGTATTTT	CASSAGVGDTDTQYF	TRBJ2-3	NA	TRBV6-4	NA
TGCGCCAGCAGCCAAGATGGGGGCGCTGGAAACACCATATATTTT	CASSQDGGAGNTIYF	TRBJ1-3	NA	TRBV4-1	NA
TGTGCCAGCACCGGACAGGGTTATGGAAACACCATATATTTT	CASTGQGYGNTIYF	TRBJ1-3	TRBD1	TRBV28	NA
TGTGCCAGCAGCTCGGCGCTAGCGGGAGTGGGAGATACGCAGTATTTT	CASSSALAGVGDTQYF	TRBJ2-3	TRBD2	TRBV7-9	NA
TGCAGCGCACAATCCAGAGGAGCGGACGGCTCCGGGGAGCTGTTTTTT	CSAQSRGADGSGELFF	TRBJ2-2	NA	TRBV29-1	NA
TGTGCCAGCGTTTTAAGGGAGGGCCGTGATGAGCAGTTCTTC	CASVLREGRDEQFF	TRBJ2-1	TRBD2	TRBV5-4	NA
TGTGCCAGCAGTTTATATGGTCCCCAGCGGGGTTACGAGCAGTACTTC	CASSLYGPQRGYEQYF	TRBJ2-7	TRBD2	TRBV28	NA
TGCAGCGTTGAATGGGGGGTTGGATACGAGCAGTACTTC	CSVEWGVGYEQYF	TRBJ2-7	NA	TRBV29-1	NA
TGTGCCAGCAGCCAAGATCCTGGACAGGGCACAGATACGCAGTATTTT	CASSQDPGQGTDTQYF	TRBJ2-3	TRBD1	TRBV4-2	NA
TGTGCCAGCAGCCAAGAGGGCGCGGACTGGGGTCCCTACAATGAGCAGTTCTTC	CASSQEGADWGPYNEQFF	TRBJ2-1	NA	TRBV4-2	NA
TGCGCCAGCAGCCAAGTATATGTTGCAGGACTGGACAGCTACGAGCAGTACTTC	CASSQVYVAGLDSYEQYF	TRBJ2-7	NA	TRBV4-3	once
TGTGCCAGCAGCAAAAGAGGGACAGGGCAAGAGACCCAGTACTTC	CASSKRGTGQETQYF	TRBJ2-5	NA	TRBV21-1	NA
TGTGCCAGCAGCCAGGGACTAGCACTCATCACCGGGGAGCTGTTTTTT	CASSQGLALITGELFF	TRBJ2-2	TRBD2	TRBV6-6	once
TGTGCCAGCTCACCAGGGGGCGCTTCCTACGAGCAGTACTTC	CASSPGGASYEQYF	TRBJ2-7	NA	TRBV18	NA
TGTGCCAGCAGCGTCAGGTTTGATGAGCAGTTCTTC	CASSVRFDEQFF	TRBJ2-1	NA	TRBV9	NA
TGTGCCAGCTCACCCCAGACAGGGGCAAACTATGGCTACACCTTC	CASSPQTGANYGYTF	TRBJ1-2	TRBD1	TRBV18	NA
TGTGCCAGCAGCTTGGCTAGGGACAGTGCGAACACCGGGGAGCTGTTTTTT	CASSLARDSANTGELFF	TRBJ2-2	TRBD1	TRBV5-8	NA
TGTGCCAGCAGTTCCGGGACTAGCGGGAGACGCTACAATGAGCAGTTCTTC	CASSSGTSGRRYNEQFF	TRBJ2-1	TRBD2	TRBV7-9	NA
TGTGCCAGCAGTACACGGATACCCGGGACAGGGGGCGGCGAGCAGTACTTC	CASSTRIPGTGGGEQYF	TRBJ2-7	TRBD1	TRBV5-6	NA
TGTGCCAGCAGCCCGCGACTAGCGGAGGCTCCACGGAATGAGCAGTTCTTC	CASSPRLAEAPRNEQFF	TRBJ2-1	TRBD2	TRBV9	NA
TGTGCCAGCAGCCACTCACTCTCGCGTGAAGCTTTCTTT	CASSHSLSREAFF	TRBJ1-1	NA	TRBV4-2	NA
TGTGCCAGCAGCCGCCGGGGGGACTATGGCTACACCTTC	CASSRRGDYGYTF	TRBJ1-2	NA	TRBV6-5	NA
TGTGCCAGTAGTATGGGTAGCGGAGAAAAACAAGAGACCCAGTACTTC	CASSMGSGEKQETQYF	TRBJ2-5	NA	TRBV19	NA
TGTGCCAGCAGCGACCCGGCGGGGACCTACAATGAGCAGTTCTTC	CASSDPAGTYNEQFF	TRBJ2-1	NA	TRBV7-9	NA
TGTGCCAGCAGCTTCCTAGGACAGGAAAGTACGCAGTATTTT	CASSFLGQESTQYF	TRBJ2-3	TRBD1	TRBV7-2	few
TGTGCCAGCAGTTTCTGGACAGGGGGGAGAGAGACCCAGTACTTC	CASSFWTGGRETQYF	TRBJ2-5	TRBD1	TRBV27	NA
TGCAGTGCTCAGCGGGAAGAGACCCAGTACTTC	CSAQREETQYF	TRBJ2-5	NA	TRBV20-1	NA
TGTGCCAGCAGCTTAGACAGGGACAATGAGCAGTTCTTC	CASSLDRDNEQFF	TRBJ2-1	NA	TRBV7-2	NA
TGTGCCAGTAGTATTCAGGGGGCAAACTACGAGCAGTACTTC	CASSIQGANYEQYF	TRBJ2-7	TRBD1	TRBV19	NA